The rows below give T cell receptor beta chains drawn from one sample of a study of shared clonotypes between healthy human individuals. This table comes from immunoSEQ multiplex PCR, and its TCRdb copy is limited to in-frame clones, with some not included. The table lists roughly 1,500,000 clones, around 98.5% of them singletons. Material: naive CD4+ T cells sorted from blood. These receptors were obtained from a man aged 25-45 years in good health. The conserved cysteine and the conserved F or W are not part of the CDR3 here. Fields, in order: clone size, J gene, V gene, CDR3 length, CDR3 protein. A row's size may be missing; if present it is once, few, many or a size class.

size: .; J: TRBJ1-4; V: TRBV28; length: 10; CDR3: ASSPQIGELF
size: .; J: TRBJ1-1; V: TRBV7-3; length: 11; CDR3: ASSLQLNTEAF
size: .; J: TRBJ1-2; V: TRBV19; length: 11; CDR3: ASSITPSVGYT
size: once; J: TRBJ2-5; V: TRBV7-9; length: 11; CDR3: ASSTSGGATQY
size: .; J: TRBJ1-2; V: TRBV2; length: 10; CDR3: ASSEMAAGYT
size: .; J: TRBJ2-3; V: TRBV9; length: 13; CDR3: ASSGRLAGGDTQY
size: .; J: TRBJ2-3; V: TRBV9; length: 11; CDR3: ASSVAGLDTQY
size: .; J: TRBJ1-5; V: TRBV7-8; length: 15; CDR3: ASSLGAGQANDKPQH
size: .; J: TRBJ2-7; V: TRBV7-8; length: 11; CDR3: ASSLELAYEQY
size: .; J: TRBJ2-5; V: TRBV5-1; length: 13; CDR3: ASSGTSGHQETQY
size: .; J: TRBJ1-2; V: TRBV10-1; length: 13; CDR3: ASSESVQDRSGYT
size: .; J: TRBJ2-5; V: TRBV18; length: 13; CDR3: ASSPRASGRETQY
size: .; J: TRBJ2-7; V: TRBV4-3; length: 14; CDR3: ASSQDGGTGEGEQY
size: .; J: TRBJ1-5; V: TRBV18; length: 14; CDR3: ASSPLSRGENQPQH
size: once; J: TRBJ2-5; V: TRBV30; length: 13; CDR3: AWRSGTGLMETQY
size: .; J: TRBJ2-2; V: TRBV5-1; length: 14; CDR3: ASSRLGTSKVGELF
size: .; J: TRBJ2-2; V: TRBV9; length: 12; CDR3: ASSATGVSGELF
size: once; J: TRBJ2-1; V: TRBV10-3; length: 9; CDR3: AISEYGEQF
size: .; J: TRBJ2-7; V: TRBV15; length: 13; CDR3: ATSRNVPGAYEQY
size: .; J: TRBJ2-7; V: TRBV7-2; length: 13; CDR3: ASSKTGTLSYEQY
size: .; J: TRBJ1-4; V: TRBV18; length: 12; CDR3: ASSPGLRSEKLF
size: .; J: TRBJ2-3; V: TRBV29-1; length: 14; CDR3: SYRGSRLGNTDTQY